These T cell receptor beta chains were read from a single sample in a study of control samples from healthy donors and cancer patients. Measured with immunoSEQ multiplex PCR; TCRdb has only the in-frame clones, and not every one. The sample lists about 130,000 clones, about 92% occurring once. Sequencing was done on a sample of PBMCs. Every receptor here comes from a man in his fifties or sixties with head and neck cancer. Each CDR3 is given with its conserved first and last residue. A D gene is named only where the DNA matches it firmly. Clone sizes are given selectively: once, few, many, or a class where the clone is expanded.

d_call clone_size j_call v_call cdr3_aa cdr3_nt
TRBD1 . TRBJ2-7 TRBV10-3 CAISVPGQQIEQYF TGTGCCATCAGTGTCCCGGGACAGCAAATCGAGCAGTACTTC
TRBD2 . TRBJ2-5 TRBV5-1 CASSWGTSGGDLKETQYF TGCGCCAGCAGCTGGGGGACTAGCGGGGGAGACCTAAAAGAGACCCAGTACTTC
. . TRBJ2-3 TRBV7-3 CASSLWHADTQYF TGTGCCAGCAGCTTGTGGCATGCAGATACGCAGTATTTT
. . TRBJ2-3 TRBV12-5 CASGLALDGDTDTQYF TGTGCTAGTGGTTTGGCATTGGACGGAGACACAGATACGCAGTATTTT
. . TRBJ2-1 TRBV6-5 CASSYSRDHEQFF TGTGCCAGCAGTTACTCCAGGGACCATGAGCAGTTCTTC
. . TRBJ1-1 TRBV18 CASSTGPKAFF TGTGCCAGCTCCACCGGGCCCAAAGCTTTCTTT
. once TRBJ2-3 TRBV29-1 CSVEVRQNVLTDTQYF TGCAGCGTTGAGGTGAGACAGAACGTCCTCACAGATACGCAGTATTTT
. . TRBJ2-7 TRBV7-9 CASSLEGGKSYEQYF TGTGCCAGCAGCTTAGAGGGAGGTAAAAGCTACGAGCAGTACTTC
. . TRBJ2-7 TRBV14 CASSQDLTYEQYF TGTGCCAGCAGCCAAGATCTTACCTACGAGCAGTACTTC
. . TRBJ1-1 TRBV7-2 CASSLGAGYTEAFF TGTGCCAGCAGCTTAGGAGCGGGATACACTGAAGCTTTCTTT
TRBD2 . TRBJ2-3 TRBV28 CASSLGLAGGRRDTQYF TGTGCCAGCAGTTTAGGTCTAGCGGGGGGGCGTAGAGATACGCAGTATTTT
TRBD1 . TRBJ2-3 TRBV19 CAARDRGRSDTQYF TGTGCCGCAAGGGACAGGGGGCGATCGGATACGCAGTATTTT
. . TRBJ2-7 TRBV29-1 CSVEGTSYEQYF TGCAGCGTTGAAGGGACATCCTACGAGCAGTACTTC
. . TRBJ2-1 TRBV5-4 CASSLGGYEQFF TGTGCCAGCAGCTTGGGTGGTTATGAGCAGTTCTTC
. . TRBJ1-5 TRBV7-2 CASSSDRNRNQPQHF TGTGCCAGCAGCTCTGACCGGAATCGTAATCAGCCCCAGCATTTT
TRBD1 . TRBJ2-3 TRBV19 CASSMFPSTGSKYF TGTGCCAGTAGTATGTTCCCCTCGACAGGGTCCAAGTATTTT
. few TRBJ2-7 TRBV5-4 CASSLSAGGEQYF TGTGCCAGCAGCTTGTCGGCAGGTGGCGAGCAGTACTTC
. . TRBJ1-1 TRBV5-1 CASSFTGTEAFF TGCGCCAGCAGCTTTACAGGGACTGAAGCTTTCTTT
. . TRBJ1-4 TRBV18 CASSTTQSEKLFF TGTGCCAGCTCAACCACGCAAAGTGAAAAACTGTTTTTT
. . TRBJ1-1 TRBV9 CASSVEGGTEAFF TGTGCCAGCAGCGTAGAGGGGGGCACTGAAGCTTTCTTT
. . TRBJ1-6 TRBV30 CAWSVGYSPLHF TGTGCCTGGAGTGTGGGCTATTCACCCCTCCACTTT
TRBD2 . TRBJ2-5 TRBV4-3 CASSLLWGGQETQYF TGCGCCAGCAGCCTCCTTTGGGGGGGACAAGAGACCCAGTACTTC
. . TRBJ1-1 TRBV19 CASSIFRAGRDGTEAFF TGTGCCAGTAGTATCTTCCGGGCTGGGAGGGACGGCACTGAAGCTTTCTTT
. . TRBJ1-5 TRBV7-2 CASSLAPGTGNQPQHF TGTGCCAGCAGCTTAGCGCCGGGGACGGGCAATCAGCCCCAGCATTTT
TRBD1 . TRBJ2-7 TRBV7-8 CASSLEATGSYEQYF TGTGCCAGCAGCTTAGAAGCGACAGGGTCCTACGAGCAGTACTTC
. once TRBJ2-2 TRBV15 CATQALASTGELFF TGTGCCACCCAGGCGCTAGCGAGCACCGGGGAGCTGTTTTTT
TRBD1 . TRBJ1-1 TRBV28 CASSLTGESAFF TGTGCCAGCAGTTTGACAGGGGAGTCGGCTTTCTTT
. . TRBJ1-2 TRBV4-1 CASSQVAPRGNYGYTF TGCGCCAGCAGCCAAGTGGCCCCTCGGGGGAACTATGGCTACACCTTC
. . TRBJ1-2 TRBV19 CASSPTANYGYTF TGTGCCAGTAGTCCGACAGCTAACTATGGCTACACCTTC
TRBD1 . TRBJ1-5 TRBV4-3 CASSIQTGTNQPQHF TGCGCCAGCAGCATCCAGACAGGGACCAATCAGCCCCAGCATTTT
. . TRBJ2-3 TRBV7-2 CAAGKRGTDTQYF TGTGCCGCAGGGAAGCGGGGCACAGATACGCAGTATTTT
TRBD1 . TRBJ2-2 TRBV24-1 CATSDPGTVPFEELFF TGTGCCACCAGTGACCCCGGGACAGTGCCTTTTGAGGAGCTGTTTTTT
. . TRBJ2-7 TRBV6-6 CATSDSSYEQYF TGTGCCACCTCCGACAGCTCCTACGAGCAGTACTTC
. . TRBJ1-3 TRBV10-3 CAISETVYSGNTIYF TGTGCCATCAGTGAGACCGTCTACTCTGGAAACACCATATATTTT
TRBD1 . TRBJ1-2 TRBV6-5 CASRPGTVVGYTF TGTGCCAGCAGGCCTGGGACAGTGGTGGGCTACACCTTC
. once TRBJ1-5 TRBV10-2 CASSEGVSQPQHF TGCGCCAGCAGTGAGGGGGTGTCCCAGCCCCAGCATTTT
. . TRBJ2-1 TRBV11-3 CASSLRGLPDEQFF TGTGCCAGCAGCTTGCGGGGTCTGCCCGATGAGCAGTTCTTC
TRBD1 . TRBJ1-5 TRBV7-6 CASSSRGDNQPQHF TGTGCCAGCAGCTCCAGGGGGGACAATCAGCCCCAGCATTTT
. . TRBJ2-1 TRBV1 CTSSSPGLAGEGEQFF TGCACCAGCAGCTCCCCGGGACTAGCGGGGGAGGGTGAGCAGTTCTTC
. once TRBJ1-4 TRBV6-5 CASSYGGYEKLFF TGTGCCAGCAGTTACGGGGGTTATGAAAAACTGTTTTTT
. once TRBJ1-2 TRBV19 CASSRDYGYTF TGTGCCAGCTCTCGGGACTATGGCTACACCTTC
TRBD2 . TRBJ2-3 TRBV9 CASSAERGTDTQYF TGTGCCAGCAGCGCTGAGCGGGGAACAGATACGCAGTATTTT
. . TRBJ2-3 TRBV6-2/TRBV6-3 CASSYPPRRGRTDTQYF TGTGCCAGCAGTTACCCCCCCCGGCGGGGGCGCACAGATACGCAGTATTTT
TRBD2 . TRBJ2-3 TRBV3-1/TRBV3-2 CASSQDRGGAPDTQYF TGTGCCAGCAGCCAAGATCGGGGGGGGGCCCCAGATACGCAGTATTTT
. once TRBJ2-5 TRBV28 CASRYTRTQETQYF TGTGCCAGCAGGTACACCCGCACCCAAGAGACCCAGTACTTC
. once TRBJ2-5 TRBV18 CASSPQRETQYF TGTGCCAGCTCACCACAAAGAGAGACCCAGTACTTC
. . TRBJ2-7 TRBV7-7 CASSLAATYEQYF TGTGCCAGCAGCTTAGCAGCAACCTACGAGCAGTACTTC
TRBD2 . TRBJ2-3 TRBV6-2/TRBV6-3 CASTPGGIIDTQYF TGTGCCAGCACCCCGGGGGGGATTATTGATACGCAGTATTTT
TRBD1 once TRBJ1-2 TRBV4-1 CASSLTGAFYGYTF TGCGCCAGCAGCCTGACAGGGGCGTTTTATGGCTACACCTTC
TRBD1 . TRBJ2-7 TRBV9 CASSAGTGVYEQYF TGTGCCAGCAGCGCCGGGACAGGGGTCTACGAGCAGTACTTC
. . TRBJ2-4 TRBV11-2 CASSLGAGKAKNIQYF TGTGCCAGCAGCTTAGGGGCAGGGAAGGCCAAAAACATTCAGTACTTC
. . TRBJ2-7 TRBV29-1 CSVEQTERKYF TGCAGCGTTGAACAGACAGAAAGGAAGTACTTC